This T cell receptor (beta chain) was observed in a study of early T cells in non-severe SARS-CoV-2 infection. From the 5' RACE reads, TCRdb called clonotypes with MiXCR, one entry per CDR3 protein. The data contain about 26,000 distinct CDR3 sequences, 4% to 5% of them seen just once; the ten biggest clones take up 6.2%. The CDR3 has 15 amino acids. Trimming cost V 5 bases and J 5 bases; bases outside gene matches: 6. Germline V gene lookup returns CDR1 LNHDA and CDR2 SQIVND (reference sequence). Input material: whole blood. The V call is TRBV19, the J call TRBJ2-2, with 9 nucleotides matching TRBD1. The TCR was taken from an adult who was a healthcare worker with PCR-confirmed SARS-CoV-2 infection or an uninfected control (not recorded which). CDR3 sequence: CASSPGTGKTGELFF. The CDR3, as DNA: TGTGCCAGTAGTCCCGGGACAGGGAAGACCGGGGAGCTGTTTTTT.